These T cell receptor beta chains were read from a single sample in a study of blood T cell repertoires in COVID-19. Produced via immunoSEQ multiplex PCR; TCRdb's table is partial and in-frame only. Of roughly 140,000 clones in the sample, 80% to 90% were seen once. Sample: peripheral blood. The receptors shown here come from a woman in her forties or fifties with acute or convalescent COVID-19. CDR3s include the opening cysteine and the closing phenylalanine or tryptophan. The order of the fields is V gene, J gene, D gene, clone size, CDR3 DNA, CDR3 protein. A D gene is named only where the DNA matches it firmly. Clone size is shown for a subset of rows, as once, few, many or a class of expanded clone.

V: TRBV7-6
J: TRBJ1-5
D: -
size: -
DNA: TGTGCCAGCAGCTTAAACCGGGGTAGCAATCAGCCCCAGCATTTT
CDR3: CASSLNRGSNQPQHF

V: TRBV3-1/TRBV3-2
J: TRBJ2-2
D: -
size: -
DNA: TGTGCCAGCAGCTTAGACAATCCCCCCGGGGAGCTGTTTTTT
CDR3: CASSLDNPPGELFF

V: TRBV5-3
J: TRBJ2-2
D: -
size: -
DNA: TGTGCCAGAAGCGCTGCTACCGGACACCTCACCGGGGAGCTGTTTTTT
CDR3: CARSAATGHLTGELFF

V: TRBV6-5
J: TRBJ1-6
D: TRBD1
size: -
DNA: TGTGCCACTGTGACAGGGTACTCCTATAATTCACCCCTCCACTTT
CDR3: CATVTGYSYNSPLHF

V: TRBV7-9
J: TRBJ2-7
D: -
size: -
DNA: TGTGCCAGCAGCCCGGACGGGGGTTACGAGCAGTACTTC
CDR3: CASSPDGGYEQYF

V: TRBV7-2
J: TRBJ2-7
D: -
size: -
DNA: TGTGCCAGCAGCTTCCTTCCTAGCGTGAACTACGAGCAGTACTTC
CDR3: CASSFLPSVNYEQYF

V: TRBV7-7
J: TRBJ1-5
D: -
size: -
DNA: TGTGCCAGCAGCTTGCGGGGGGCCCCCATCGGAGGCAATCAGCCCCAGCATTTT
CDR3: CASSLRGAPIGGNQPQHF

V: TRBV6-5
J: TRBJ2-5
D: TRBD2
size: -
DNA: TGTGCCAGCAGACTGTCCGGGGGGGAGACCCAGTACTTC
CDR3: CASRLSGGETQYF

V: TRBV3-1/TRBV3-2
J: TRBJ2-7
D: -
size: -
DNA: TGTGCCAGCAGCCCTATGGGGGCAGGGCCCTACGAGCAGTACTTC
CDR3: CASSPMGAGPYEQYF

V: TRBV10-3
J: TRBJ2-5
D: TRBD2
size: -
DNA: TGTGCCATCAGTGAGGGACTAGCGGCGAACCAAGAGACCCAGTACTTC
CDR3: CAISEGLAANQETQYF

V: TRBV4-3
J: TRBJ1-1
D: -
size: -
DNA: TGCGCCAGCAGCCTCGGCTCGGGTACTGAAGCTTTCTTT
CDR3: CASSLGSGTEAFF

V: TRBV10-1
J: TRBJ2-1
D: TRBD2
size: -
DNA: TGCGCCAGCAGTGGAACTAGCGGGGGCCCTAATGAGCAGTTCTTC
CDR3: CASSGTSGGPNEQFF

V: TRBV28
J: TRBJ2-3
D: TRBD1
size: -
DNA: TGTGCCAGCAGTTCCGGACAGGGGCCAGATACGCAGTATTTT
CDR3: CASSSGQGPDTQYF

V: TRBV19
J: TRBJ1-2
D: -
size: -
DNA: TGTGCCAGTACCACCCAGGCAGCGGCCTATGGCTACACCTTC
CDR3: CASTTQAAAYGYTF

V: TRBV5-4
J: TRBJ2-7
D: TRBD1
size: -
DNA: TGTGCCAGCAGCTTGGCAGGGACAGGTCCCTACGAGCAGTACTTC
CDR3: CASSLAGTGPYEQYF

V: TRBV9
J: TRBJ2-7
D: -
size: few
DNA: TGTGCCAGCAGCGCCTACCCAGGGGGGGAGCAGTACTTC
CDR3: CASSAYPGGEQYF